This T cell receptor beta chain stems from a study of blood T cells in healthy people across ages. Study findings and constraints: Diversity estimates drawn from one million T cells were deemed underestimates.

This clonotype was seen more than once but under ten times. The antigen is not known. Sample-barcoded 5' priming and a J-beta primer mix drove a second PCR of about 6 to 12 cycles. TCRdb re-derived calls from the 5' RACE reads in MiXCR, one entry per CDR3 protein. This sample carries about 560,000 distinct CDR3 sequences, about 28% of them seen once, and the ten largest clones take about 3.9%. Germline values: CDR1 SGHTA, CDR2 FQGNSA. CDR3 size: 20 residues. Trimming pared 2 bases from V and 0 bases from J, leaving 20 bases between. The same sample was also studied in work on T cells of mothers and their children. That source adds: At a rate of around 1.6 ug per 15 ul, cDNA synthesis received all of the extracted RNA. It was related mother-child pairs that showed slightly higher overlap than unrelated pairs, without reaching significance.

The chain employs TRBV7-2 and TRBJ2-6; the D is unclear. The clonotype was recovered from a boy between 2 and 10 years old in good health. The specimen was blood. CDR3 in DNA: TGTGCCAGCAGCTTACCCCCCGGAAGTCGGAGAGACTCTGGGGCCAACGTCCTGACTTTC. It encodes CASSLPPGSRRDSGANVLTF.